Following are 21 T cell receptor beta chains from one sample sequenced in a study of early T cells in non-severe SARS-CoV-2 infection. Using its own MiXCR run on the 5' RACE reads, TCRdb lists one record per CDR3 protein. The data contain about 81,000 distinct CDR3 sequences, 14% to 15% of them singletons. The sample was whole blood. The receptors stem from an adult who was a healthcare worker with PCR-confirmed SARS-CoV-2 infection or an uninfected control (not recorded which).

The chain links TRBV5-1 to TRBJ2-7; D is unclear. Trimming left V 0 bases short and J 1 base short, with 5 bases between. The CDR3 is 13 amino acids. Germline V CDR1 and CDR2: SGHRS, YFSETQ. The DNA for the CDR3 is TGCGCCAGCAGCTTGGATTTTTCCTACGAGCAGTACTTC. Protein: CASSLDFSYEQYF. The full variable domain, completed using reference TRBV5-1 and TRBJ2-7, is KAGVTQTPRYLIKTRGQQVTLSCSPISGHRSVSWYQQTPGQGLQFLFEYFSETQRNKGNFPGRFSGRQFSNSRSEMNVSTLELGDSALYLCASSLDFSYEQYFGPGTRLTVT.

This clonotype appeared a few times. The chain joins TRBV20-1 to TRBJ2-5; the D gene is possibly TRBD1 (6 bases). CDR1 DFQATT and CDR2 SNEGSKA come from the germline V gene (reference sequence). The CDR3 runs 15 residues. The germline V and J ends were trimmed by 6 bases and 3 bases, with 20 bases remaining between them. As DNA, the CDR3 is TGCAGTGCCCCACCTCAGGGGATGGGGGAAGAGACCCAGTACTTC. This translates into CSAPPQGMGEETQYF.

In this sample, this clonotype turned up many times. Here the CDR3 reads CASSYRAVAVARPYTF. CDR3 bases: TGTGCCAGCAGTTATAGGGCGGTTGCCGTAGCCAGGCCCTACACCTTC. The chain combines TRBV6-5 with TRBJ1-2, with D unresolved. Trimming removed 3 bases at V and 10 bases at J, with 24 bases between. The CDR3 totals 16 residues. CDR1 and CDR2 from the germline V gene are MNHEY and SVGAGI.

The J gene is TRBJ1-1, the V gene TRBV7-6; TRBD1 matches at 9 bases. The CDR3 sequence is 13 residues long. Losses at the gene ends were 3 bases for V and 4 bases for J; bases not matched to a gene: 0. Germline lookup yields CDR1 SGHVS and CDR2 FNYEAQ. DNA of the CDR3: TGTGCCAGCAGCTTGGGACAGGGCACTGAAGCTTTCTTT. Translation: CASSLGQGTEAFF.

A few counts support this clonotype. This chain links TRBV28 with TRBJ2-2; D could derive from TRBD1 or TRBD2 (6 bases each). There are 18 residues in the CDR3. The ends were cut back, 6 bases at V and 0 bases at J, with 20 bases in the middle. The germline CDR1 and CDR2 sequences are MDHEN and SYDVKM. As DNA, the CDR3 is TGTGCCAGCAGCTTGGGGGGCGCAGGGGTAGCGAACACCGGGGAGCTGTTTTTT. Protein sequence: CASSLGGAGVANTGELFF.

In this sample, this clonotype turned up a few times. CDR3 DNA: TGTGCCAGCAGAGATAGCGGAGCAGGGCCCTACAATGAGCAGTTCTTC. It encodes CASRDSGAGPYNEQFF. This chain uses TRBV7-2 with TRBJ2-1; D might be TRBD2 (6 bases). CDR1 is SGHTA, CDR2 FQGNSA, per germline. Trimming left V 6 bases short and J 2 bases short, with 17 bases between. There are 16 residues in the CDR3.

The gene calls are TRBV4-2 and TRBJ2-7, with a tentative D call TRBD2 (6 bases). CDR3 length: 16 amino acids. The V gene lost 4 bases and the J gene lost 3 bases, with 19 bases spanning the gap. The V gene's germline CDR1 is LGHNA and CDR2 YNFKEQ. CDR3 loop: CASSPSTASEDYEQYF. CDR3 nucleotide sequence: TGTGCCAGCAGCCCTAGTACGGCTAGCGAGGACTACGAGCAGTACTTC.

This clonotype has just a few counts. This chain links TRBV10-3 with TRBJ1-2; 9 nucleotides align to TRBD1. The CDR3 runs 16 residues. After removal of 3 bases from V and 4 bases from J, the junction contained 9 bases not matched to a gene. The V gene's germline CDR1 is ENHRY and CDR2 SYGVKD. The DNA for the CDR3 is TGTGCCATCAGTGACCTAACAGGGGGCGCCGGCTATGGCTACACCTTC. Protein: CAISDLTGGAGYGYTF.

This clonotype was seen a few times. The rearrangement uses TRBV18 and TRBJ2-3, with D maybe TRBD1 (5 bases). Germline V gives CDR1 KGHSH, CDR2 LQKENI. The CDR3 sequence is 14 residues long. V shed 3 bases and J shed 2 bases, with 9 bases lying between them. This CDR3 is CASSPTGYTDTQYF. In nucleotides, the CDR3 is TGTGCCAGCTCACCTACAGGATACACAGATACGCAGTATTTT.

This clonotype was observed at least ten times. The J gene is TRBJ1-1, the V gene TRBV3-1; possibly TRBD1 for D (5 bases). The CDR3 has 13 residues. V was shortened by 4 bases and J by 7 bases, with 13 bases between the two germline ends. Germline V CDR1 and CDR2: LGHDT, YNNKEL (reference sequence). CDR3 protein: CASSRNRDGEAFF. CDR3 coding DNA: TGTGCCAGCAGCCGCAATCGGGACGGTGAAGCTTTCTTT.

This clonotype occurred a few times. The J gene is TRBJ1-1, the V gene TRBV2; 9 bases are a match to TRBD1. CDR3 length: 14 residues. The germline CDR1 and CDR2 sequences are SNHLY and FYNNEI. V shed 8 bases, J shed 5 bases, and the junction held 9 bases outside the gene matches. The CDR3 DNA sequence: TGTGCCAGCTCTTTACAGGGGGCGACGACTGAAGCTTTCTTT. The encoded protein is CASSLQGATTEAFF.

This clonotype was counted ten times or more. The chain has TRBV29-1 and TRBJ2-1; a weak D match, TRBD2 (7 bases). This CDR3 has 13 residues. The germline gives CDR1 SQVTM, CDR2 ANQGSEA. V lost 8 bases to trimming and J lost 5 bases, with 16 bases between them. The CDR3: CSQGRGADNEQFF. CDR3 bases: TGCAGCCAGGGGAGGGGGGCGGACAATGAGCAGTTCTTC.

V usage is TRBV2 and J usage is TRBJ2-1; no reliable D call. This CDR3 spans 13 amino acids. The germline V gene has CDR1 SNHLY and CDR2 FYNNEI. Trimming stripped 3 bases from V and 0 bases from J, with 3 bases between. CDR3 region: CASSEASYNEQFF. The CDR3 bases are TGTGCCAGCAGTGAGGCCTCCTACAATGAGCAGTTCTTC.

In this sample, this clonotype turned up a few times. The chain is built from TRBV28 and TRBJ2-5; D ambiguous. Trimming took off 2 bases at V and 5 bases at J, with 6 bases between the two ends. The CDR3 is made up of 12 amino acids. CDR1 is MDHEN and CDR2 is SYDVKM in the germline V gene. CDR3 sequence: CASSLPVETQYF. The CDR3, as DNA: TGTGCCAGCAGTTTACCCGTGGAGACCCAGTACTTC.

This clonotype turned up a few times. This rearrangement joins TRBV7-2 to TRBJ2-1, with a weak D call TRBD1 (5 bases). The CDR3 loop spans 14 amino acids. Per the germline V gene, CDR1 is SGHTA and CDR2 is FQGNSA. Trimming took 1 base from V and 6 from J, leaving 10 bases between them. The CDR3 here is CASSLEGARNEQFF. CDR3 nucleotide sequence: TGTGCCAGCAGCTTAGAAGGGGCCCGCAATGAGCAGTTCTTC.

This clonotype was seen more than once but under ten times. This chain uses TRBV7-8 with TRBJ1-2; 7 bases map to TRBD1. This CDR3 comprises 12 residues. The trim removed 10 bases at V and 4 bases at J, leaving 6 bases unmatched. In germline, CDR1 is SGHVS, CDR2 FQNEAQ. CDR3 nucleotide sequence: TGTGCCATTTCACAGGGGTCCTATGGCTACACCTTC. It codes for CAISQGSYGYTF.

The chain has TRBV28 and TRBJ1-2, with unresolved D. Trimming left V 7 bases short and J 5 bases short, with 8 bases between. CDR3 length equals 11 residues. Germline loops: CDR1 MDHEN, CDR2 SYDVKM. Written as DNA, the CDR3 is TGTGCCAGCAATCGGGATTATGGCTACACCTTC. Residues: CASNRDYGYTF.

This sequence joins TRBV4-3 and TRBJ2-3; 15 nucleotides align to TRBD2. Trimming removed 2 bases from V and 3 bases from J; junction bases left unmatched: 3. Germline V gene sequence: CDR1 LGHNA, CDR2 YSLEER. The CDR3 extends over 17 amino acids. Here the CDR3 reads CASSQRTSGGGTDTQYF. In DNA, the CDR3 is TGCGCCAGCAGCCAACGGACTAGCGGGGGGGGGACAGATACGCAGTATTTT.

This clonotype was seen more than once but under ten times. This chain links TRBV10-3 with TRBJ2-5; 7 nucleotides line up with TRBD1. V lost 4 bases and J lost 5; bases outside the gene matches: 16. CDR3 length: 17 residues. Germline CDR1 ENHRY, CDR2 SYGVKD. The CDR3 DNA sequence: TGTGCCATCAGTGCACACCTCAGACAGGGTGGTGATGAGACCCAGTACTTC. Its translation: CAISAHLRQGGDETQYF.

There are a few counts of this clonotype. The V and J genes are TRBV7-2 and TRBJ2-7; tentatively, D is TRBD1 or TRBD2 (5 bases each). Germline V gene sequence: CDR1 SGHTA, CDR2 FQGNSA. Trimming shortened V by 1 base and J by 3 bases, and 13 bases separated the two germline ends. The CDR3 consists of 15 residues. The CDR3 DNA is TGTGCCAGCAGCTTAGTGGGGGAAGGTTACTACGAGCAGTACTTC. Translating gives CASSLVGEGYYEQYF.

The CDR3 DNA sequence: TGCAGCGGTGTGACAGGCTTCTCCTACAATGAGCAGTTCTTC. Protein sequence: CSGVTGFSYNEQFF. The genes are TRBV29-1 and TRBJ2-1; tentatively, D is TRBD1 (6 bases). Germline CDR1 SQVTM, CDR2 ANQGSEA. The CDR3 loop spans 14 amino acids. V lost 7 bases and J 0 bases, leaving 13 bases between the germline ends.